This TCR beta chain originates from a study of monozygotic twins with inflammatory bowel disease. Whole-blood total RNA was extracted without T cell sorting. This CDR3 spans 14 amino acids. In germline, CDR1 is DFQATT, CDR2 SNEGSKA (reference sequence). TCRalpha and TCRbeta cDNA went through nested PCRs of approximately 17 and 9 cycles, two in total. TCRdb reprocessed the 5' RACE reads, with one entry per CDR3 protein and no DNA. The ten most abundant clones cover 2.4% of a sample with over 150,000 distinct CDR3 sequences. The TCR was taken from a human donor with ulcerative colitis or Crohn's disease, or a healthy co-twin of an affected twin (not recorded which). The sample taken for sequencing was blood. The gene calls are TRBV20-1 and TRBJ1-5; TCRdb reports TRBD1, a call that lacks DNA to check it against. CDR3 amino acids: CSAHDRASNQPQHF.